A selection of T cell receptor beta chains follows, all from one sample in a study of graft-versus-host responses after intestinal transplantation. These TCRs are of unknown antigen specificity. Data came from immunoSEQ multiplex PCR; TCRdb stores just in-frame clones and leaves some out. The sample shows about 85,000 clones, approximately 80% of them seen only once. The source material was unstimulated CD4+ T cells sorted from spleen or lymph node cells, sampled before intestinal transplant. The receptors stem from a human donor who received an intestinal transplant. Both conserved end residues are part of each CDR3.

v_gene: TRBV11-2
len: 14
j_gene: TRBJ2-5
CDR3aa: CASSSPGGEETQYF

v_gene: TRBV5-1
len: 14
j_gene: TRBJ1-5
CDR3aa: CASSSGGRDQPQHF

v_gene: TRBV5-6
len: 17
j_gene: TRBJ2-1
CDR3aa: CASSSPSGLSSYNEQFF

v_gene: TRBV28
len: 16
j_gene: TRBJ1-5
CDR3aa: CASSSRRRGGNQPQHF

v_gene: TRBV20-1
len: 11
j_gene: TRBJ2-5
CDR3aa: CSVRVGETQYF

v_gene: TRBV10-1
len: 18
j_gene: TRBJ2-7
CDR3aa: CAGGGGGSGPITAYEQYF

v_gene: TRBV6-1
len: 15
j_gene: TRBJ1-5
CDR3aa: CASSDQGARNQPQHF

v_gene: TRBV5-1
len: 15
j_gene: TRBJ2-2
CDR3aa: CASSPVTGQAGELFF

v_gene: TRBV19
len: 14
j_gene: TRBJ2-7
CDR3aa: CASSITSSSYEQYF

v_gene: TRBV10-3
len: 13
j_gene: TRBJ2-5
CDR3aa: CAIAGQAQETQYF

v_gene: TRBV6-5
len: 12
j_gene: TRBJ2-4
CDR3aa: CASSPGTGRQYF

v_gene: TRBV29-1
len: 15
j_gene: TRBJ2-7
CDR3aa: CSVSNYRLGGYEQYF

v_gene: TRBV7-9
len: 15
j_gene: TRBJ2-1
CDR3aa: CASSLNRDPPNEQFF

v_gene: TRBV5-4
len: 16
j_gene: TRBJ1-5
CDR3aa: CASSLGVSGGSQPQHF